This T cell receptor beta chain was documented in a study of shared clonotypes between healthy human individuals. About the study: The cohort comprised a couple of women and a few men. Their ages spanned 18 to 49 years.

TCRdb keeps only in-frame clones here, not all; method: immunoSEQ multiplex PCR. Counted here are millions of clones, 85% to 95% occurring once; the ten biggest clones make up about 0.13%. CDR3 length equals 15 residues. Germline V gene sequence: CDR1 SEHNR, CDR2 FQNEAQ (reference sequence). After removal of 1 base from V and 8 bases from J, the junction contained 2 bases not matched to a gene. This sequence was found in a man between 18 and 35 years old in good health. The rearrangement links TRBV7-9 to TRBJ1-6; TRBD1 matches at 10 bases. Sequenced sample: naive CD4+ T cells sorted from blood. As for subset: CD45RA+ positively selected. The DNA of the CDR3 is TGTGCCAGCAGCTTAGGTGGGACAGGGGATTCACCCCTCCACTTT. Its translation is CASSLGGTGDSPLHF.